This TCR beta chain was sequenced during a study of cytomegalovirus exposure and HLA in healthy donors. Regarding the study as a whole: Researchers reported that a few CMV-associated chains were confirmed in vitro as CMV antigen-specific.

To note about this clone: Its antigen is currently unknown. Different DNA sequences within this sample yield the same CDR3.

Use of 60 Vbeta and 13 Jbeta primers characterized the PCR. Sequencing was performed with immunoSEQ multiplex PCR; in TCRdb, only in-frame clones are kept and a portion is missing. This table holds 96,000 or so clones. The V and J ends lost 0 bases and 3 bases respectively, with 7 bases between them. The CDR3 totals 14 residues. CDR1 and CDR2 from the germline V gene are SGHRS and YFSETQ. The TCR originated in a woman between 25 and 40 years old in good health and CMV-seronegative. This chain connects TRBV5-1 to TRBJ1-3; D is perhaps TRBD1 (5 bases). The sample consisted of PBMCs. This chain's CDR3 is CASSLVGRGNTIYF. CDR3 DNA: TGCGCCAGCAGCTTGGTGGGGCGTGGAAACACCATATATTTT.